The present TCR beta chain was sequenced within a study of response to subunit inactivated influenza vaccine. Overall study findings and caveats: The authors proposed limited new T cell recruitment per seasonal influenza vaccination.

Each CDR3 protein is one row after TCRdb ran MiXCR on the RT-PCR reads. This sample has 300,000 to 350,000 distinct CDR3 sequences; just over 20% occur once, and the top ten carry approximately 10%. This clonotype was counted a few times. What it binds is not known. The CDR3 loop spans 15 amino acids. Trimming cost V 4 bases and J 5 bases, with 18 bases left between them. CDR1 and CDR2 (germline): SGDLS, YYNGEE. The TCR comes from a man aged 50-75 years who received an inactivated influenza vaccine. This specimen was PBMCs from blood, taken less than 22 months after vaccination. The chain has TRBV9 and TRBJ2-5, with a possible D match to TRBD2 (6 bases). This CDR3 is CASSNLAEVGETQYF. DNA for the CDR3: TGTGCCAGCAGCAATTTAGCGGAGGTAGGGGAGACCCAGTACTTC.